The next 10 T cell receptor beta chains were all read from a single sample in a study of blood T cell repertoires in COVID-19 (TCRdb year 2020). Library construction relied on the immunoSEQ multiplex PCR assay. TCRdb stores this immuneACCESS table with in-frame sequences only. Part of the clones is absent; in the studies checked, under half of the shortfall reflects unresolved V genes, and no reason is known for the rest. The sample includes some 310,000 clones, with around 90% observed a single time. The ten most abundant clones make up 2.5% to 3.5% of the sample. Sequencing was done on a sample of peripheral blood. These receptors came from a woman aged 30 to 39 with COVID-19, enrolled during active disease.

This chain uses TRBV19 with TRBJ1-5, with 8 bases lining up with TRBD1. Germline V gene lookup returns CDR1 LNHDA and CDR2 SQIVND (reference sequence). Trimming cost V 5 bases and J 7 bases; bases outside gene matches: 7. The CDR3 covers 14 residues. The CDR3 spells CASSPQGAWQPQHF. DNA of the CDR3: TGTGCCAGTAGTCCCCAGGGGGCTTGGCAGCCCCAGCATTTT.

The chain carries TRBV9 and TRBJ2-1; D might be TRBD2 (5 bases). The V end lost 4 bases, the J end lost 7 bases, and 15 bases lay between the germline ends. CDR3 length equals 14 residues. CDR1 is SGDLS and CDR2 is YYNGEE in the germline V gene. CDR3 sequence reads: CASSRGPSPNEQFF. The CDR3 DNA reads as TGTGCCAGCAGCCGTGGTCCTAGCCCGAATGAGCAGTTCTTC.

The CDR3 spells CASSLTPTYEQYF. The CDR3 DNA is TGTGCCAGCAGTCTAACTCCTACCTACGAGCAGTACTTC. The chain recombines TRBV2 with TRBJ2-7; D call uncertain. This CDR3 spans 13 amino acids. V lost 5 bases and J lost 2, with 10 bases in between. Germline CDR1 is SNHLY and CDR2 is FYNNEI.

The chain carries TRBV19 and TRBJ1-5; D is perhaps TRBD1 (6 bases). The CDR3 totals 15 residues. Trimming shortened V by 5 bases and J by 1 base, and 12 bases separated the two germline ends. In germline, CDR1 is LNHDA, CDR2 SQIVND (reference sequence). The CDR3 is CASSYREVSNQPQHF. CDR3 sequence (DNA): TGTGCCAGTAGTTACAGGGAAGTGAGCAATCAGCCCCAGCATTTT. The entire variable domain, with the rest obtained from reference TRBV19 and TRBJ1-5, is as follows: DGGITQSPKYLFRKEGQNVTLSCEQNLNHDAMYWYRQDPGQGLRLIYYSQIVNDFQKGDIAEGYSVSREKKESFPLTVTSAQKNPTAFYLCASSYREVSNQPQHFGDGTRLSIL.

The V and J genes are TRBV7-8 and TRBJ2-1; tentatively, D is TRBD2 (6 bases). Germline lookup yields CDR1 SGHVS and CDR2 FQNEAQ. The length of the CDR3 is 18 residues. Trimming shortened V by 4 bases and J by 0 bases, and 19 bases separated the two germline ends. The CDR3 DNA reads TGTGCCAGCAGCTCGGGACTCTTTAAAAGCGGCTCCTACAATGAGCAGTTCTTC. The encoded protein is CASSSGLFKSGSYNEQFF.

CDR3 DNA: TGTGCCATCAGTGGACTAGCGGGTAACACCGGGGAGCTGTTTTTT. It codes for CAISGLAGNTGELFF. The genes are TRBV10-3 and TRBJ2-2, with 10 nucleotides matching TRBD2. With V trimmed by 4 bases and J by 2 bases, 1 base remained unmatched. The CDR3 is 15 amino acids. CDR1 is ENHRY and CDR2 is SYGVKD in the germline V gene.

The genes are TRBV2 and TRBJ2-7; D might be TRBD1 (6 bases). The CDR3 spans 12 residues. Germline loops: CDR1 SNHLY, CDR2 FYNNEI. Trimming cost V 10 bases and J 0 bases, with 10 bases left between them. CDR3 bases: TGTGCCACAAGGGACAACTCCTACGAGCAGTACTTC. It is translated as CATRDNSYEQYF.

This chain links TRBV7-3 with TRBJ2-3; D not resolved. Per germline, CDR1 SGHTA and CDR2 FQGTGA. V lost 0 bases to trimming and J lost 5 bases, with 15 bases between them. This CDR3 is 16 amino acids long. CDR3 region: CASSLTGSPAGDTQYF. CDR3 DNA sequence: TGTGCCAGCAGCTTAACGGGCAGCCCGGCCGGAGATACGCAGTATTTT.

The CDR3 DNA follows: TGTGCCAGCAGACTAGAGGCAGCCGAAGCTTTCTTT. Protein product: CASRLEAAEAFF. This sequence joins TRBV11-2 and TRBJ1-1; D is undetermined. CDR3 length: 12 amino acids. Trimming cost V 6 bases and J 8 bases, with 13 bases left between them. Germline-derived CDR1 and CDR2 are SGHAT and FQNNGV.

This clone was detected only once. The chain uses TRBV2 and TRBJ1-1; D is unclear. Germline CDR1 SNHLY, CDR2 FYNNEI. The CDR3 is 15 residues long. The germline V and J ends were trimmed by 5 bases and 3 bases, with 16 bases remaining between them. In DNA form, the CDR3 reads TGTGCCAGCAGTCCCGGCCCCCGGACTGACACTGAAGCTTTCTTT. It yields the protein CASSPGPRTDTEAFF.